Reported below is one T cell receptor (beta chain). Its antigen is currently unknown. The data are from a study of shared clonotypes between healthy human individuals. Study-level background: The donor pool was made up of a couple of women and three men aged 18 to 49.

Study results and caveats: Memory subsets generally showed lower estimated richness than naive subsets.

V lost 5 bases to trimming and J lost 4 bases; unmatched junction nucleotides: 5. CDR3 length: 15 amino acids. Germline-derived CDR1 and CDR2 are SNHLY and FYNNEI. Produced via immunoSEQ multiplex PCR; TCRdb's table is partial and in-frame only. The sample lists approximately 330,000 clones; about 70% were seen once. All participating donors were Caucasian adults from Nashville, Tennessee. Naive CD45RA+ and memory CD45RA-negative subsets were split from CD4+ cells. The sequence derives from a man aged 25-45 years in good health. The sample consisted of memory CD4+ T cells sorted from blood. Subset given: CD45RA-negative fraction. V usage is TRBV2 and J usage is TRBJ2-2; 9 bases match TRBD2. CDR3 region: CASSKREAGTGELFF. CDR3 DNA sequence: TGTGCCAGCAGTAAGCGGGAGGCGGGCACCGGGGAGCTGTTTTTT.